This T cell receptor beta chain derives from a study of CD8 T cells in ankylosing spondylitis. General study points: The study looked at matched synovial fluid samples from ankylosing spondylitis patients. Disease-linked clones were reported to be significantly enriched there. Relatively rare in peripheral blood, disease-linked clones were also CD8+. Roughly eight highly homologous variants made up a TCR beta motif that seemed to typify ankylosing spondylitis blood. Past research had described some motif variants in reactive arthritis synovial fluid and blood.

The germline V gene has CDR1 LGHNA and CDR2 YNFKEQ. This CDR3 has 13 amino acids. V gave up 0 bases and J gave up 9 bases, with 11 bases separating them. The authors made TCR beta libraries by quantitative 5'-RACE with molecular barcodes. Using its own MiXCR run on the 5' RACE reads, TCRdb lists one record per CDR3 protein. The table lists approximately 540,000 distinct CDR3 sequences, 9.5% to 15% of them singletons. As concerns this clonotype: Its target is not known.

Material: blood, either unsorted or a sorted T cell fraction (not recorded which). This chain uses TRBV4-2 with TRBJ1-2; TRBD1 is a possible D gene (5 bases). The sequence was collected from a male donor with ankylosing spondylitis. The CDR3 DNA follows: TGTGCCAGCAGCCAAGACCAGGGTTGGAGCTACACCTTC. Translating gives CASSQDQGWSYTF.